What follows are 4 T cell receptor beta chains derived from one specimen sequenced in a study of T cell responses to AZD1222 COVID-19 vaccine (dated by TCRdb to about 2021). What the time point label conveys for this sample: sample from adult after SARS-CoV-2 infection, after symptom onset. Libraries were constructed by the immunoSEQ multiplex PCR assay. TCRdb provides this immuneACCESS table in a form limited to in-frame rearrangements. Some clones are lacking; in checked studies, under half of them reflect an unresolved V gene, and why the rest are absent is not known. The sample yields about 140,000 clones; just under 95% were counted once. 9% to 15% of the sample lies in the top ten. The sample in question was peripheral blood, obtained after recovery from COVID-19. The receptor source for this set is an adult who had recovered from COVID-19.

This chain joins TRBV30 and TRBJ2-7; 7 nucleotides line up with TRBD2. Germline CDR1 is GTSNPN and CDR2 is SVGIG (reference sequence). Trimming cost V 0 bases and J 3 bases; bases outside gene matches: 2. This CDR3 has 13 residues. The DNA for the CDR3 is TGTGCCTGGAGTGTCGCGGGAGACTACGAGCAGTACTTC. Translating gives CAWSVAGDYEQYF.

This chain uses TRBV2 with TRBJ1-1; 7 bases agree with TRBD1. Unmatched junction bases numbered 3, after V lost 5 bases and J lost 3 bases. The CDR3 loop spans 13 amino acids. Germline CDR1 reads SNHLY; CDR2 reads FYNNEI. CDR3 in DNA: TGTGCCAGCAGTCGTGACAGGGACACTGAAGCTTTCTTT. Protein sequence: CASSRDRDTEAFF.

This sequence joins TRBV6-5 and TRBJ2-7; 8 nucleotides line up with TRBD1. J gave up 4 bases and V 0 bases, and 8 bases lay outside the gene matches. The length of the CDR3 is 16 residues. Germline CDR1 is MNHEY and CDR2 is SVGAGI. CDR3 in DNA: TGTGCCAGCAGTTACTCTAACAGGGGGGCGGGTTACGAGCAGTACTTC. Amino acid sequence: CASSYSNRGAGYEQYF.

The gene calls are TRBV9 and TRBJ2-2; D not resolved. Per germline, CDR1 SGDLS and CDR2 YYNGEE. This CDR3 spans 15 amino acids. The V and J ends lost 1 base and 8 bases respectively, with 15 bases between them. The CDR3 spells CASSVSQLDGGELFF. CDR3 DNA sequence: TGTGCCAGCAGCGTAAGCCAGCTAGACGGGGGGGAGCTGTTTTTT. The full variable domain, in which reference TRBV9 and TRBJ2-2 provide the parts outside the CDR3, is DSGVTQTPKHLITATGQRVTLRCSPRSGDLSVYWYQQSLDQGLQFLIQYYNGEERAKGNILERFSAQQFPDLHSELNLSSLELGDSALYFCASSVSQLDGGELFFGEGSRLTVL.